The 16 T cell receptor beta chains below all came from one sample that was sequenced in a study of cytomegalovirus exposure and HLA in healthy donors. The PCR contained 60 Vbeta and 13 Jbeta primers. Sequencing was performed with immunoSEQ multiplex PCR; in TCRdb, only in-frame clones are kept and a portion is missing. The table shows about 160,000 clones, with about 73% occurring only once. Sequencing was performed on PBMCs. The receptors come from a woman aged 40-49 years in good health and CMV-seronegative.

This clone was seen only a few times. The chain carries TRBV6-1 and TRBJ2-2, with a tentative D call TRBD1 (6 bases). With 8 bases removed from V and 0 bases from J, the gap between germline ends came to 10 bases. The CDR3 runs 14 residues. The germline V gene encodes CDR1 MNHNS and CDR2 SASEGT. CDR3 sequence reads: CASLRTANTGELFF. CDR3 coding DNA: TGTGCCAGCTTAAGGACAGCGAACACCGGGGAGCTGTTTTTT.

CDR3 bases: TGTGCCAGCAGTGTATCGGCAGTCGGGACCTACGAGCAGTACTTC. Its translation: CASSVSAVGTYEQYF. This sequence joins TRBV2 and TRBJ2-7; TRBD2 might be the D (5 bases). Trimming took off 4 bases at V and 2 bases at J, with 15 bases between the two ends. The CDR3 length is 15 residues. Germline V gene sequence: CDR1 SNHLY, CDR2 FYNNEI. Using reference TRBV2 and TRBJ2-7 for the parts outside the CDR3, the full variable domain is EPEVTQTPSHQVTQMGQEVILRCVPISNHLYFYWYRQILGQKVEFLVSFYNNEISEKSEIFDDQFSVERPDGSNFTLKIRSTKLEDSAMYFCASSVSAVGTYEQYFGPGTRLTVT.

This chain connects TRBV2 to TRBJ1-2; D may be TRBD1 (6 bases). CDR1 and CDR2 (germline): SNHLY, FYNNEI. Deletions cut 7 bases from V and 8 bases from J, with 14 bases between. The CDR3 is 12 amino acids. The CDR3 loop is CASNRGARGYTF. For the CDR3, the DNA is TGTGCCAGCAATCGGGGGGCGCGGGGCTACACCTTC. The full variable domain, in which reference TRBV2 and TRBJ1-2 provide the parts outside the CDR3, is EPEVTQTPSHQVTQMGQEVILRCVPISNHLYFYWYRQILGQKVEFLVSFYNNEISEKSEIFDDQFSVERPDGSNFTLKIRSTKLEDSAMYFCASNRGARGYTFGSGTRLTVV.

The V and J genes are TRBV11-2 and TRBJ2-7; 7 bases are a match to TRBD2. The CDR3 loop spans 14 amino acids. Germline values: CDR1 SGHAT, CDR2 FQNNGV. The V segment lost 5 bases and the J segment 8 bases; nucleotides outside the gene matches: 12. The CDR3 DNA is TGTGCCAGCAGCCCAGGACTAGGTTCCGTCCAGCAGTACTTC. It specifies CASSPGLGSVQQYF.

The genes are TRBV5-1 and TRBJ2-6, with D uncertain. CDR3 length equals 15 residues. CDR1 SGHRS and CDR2 YFSETQ come from the germline V gene. V was clipped by 2 bases and J by 4 bases, with 10 bases between them. Written as DNA, the CDR3 is TGCGCCAGCAGCTTCGTACATACCGGGGCCAACGTCCTGACTTTC. Protein: CASSFVHTGANVLTF.

Notes on this clone: Other DNA sequences in this specimen translate into the identical CDR3. The rearrangement uses TRBV28 and TRBJ1-3, with a weak D call TRBD1 (6 bases). The CDR3 runs to 13 residues. Germline assignment: CDR1 MDHEN and CDR2 SYDVKM. Deletions cut 7 bases from V and 4 bases from J, with 11 bases between. CDR3 loop: CASTGGSGNTIYF. CDR3 sequence (DNA): TGTGCCAGCACTGGGGGCTCGGGAAACACCATATATTTT.

In this sample, this clone turned up a few times. This rearrangement joins TRBV27 to TRBJ1-2; a possible D gene is TRBD1 (6 bases). The CDR3 contains 16 residues. V shed 4 bases and J shed 5 bases, with 20 bases lying between them. Germline CDR1 and CDR2: MNHEY and SMNVEV (reference sequence). CDR3 bases: TGTGCCAGCAGTTCGTCACAGGGCTGGGACCAGTATGGCTACACCTTC. Amino acids: CASSSSQGWDQYGYTF.

The chain has TRBV5-4 and TRBJ2-7; 8 bases are a match to TRBD1. J lost 4 bases, V lost 1 base, and 4 bases had no gene match. Germline-derived CDR1 and CDR2 are SGHNT and YYREEE (reference sequence). This CDR3 has 14 residues. CDR3 protein: CASSLSTGEYEQYF. DNA for the CDR3: TGTGCCAGCAGCTTGTCGACAGGGGAGTACGAGCAGTACTTC.

This clone showed up just once. The chain links TRBV25-1 to TRBJ1-4; 8 bases agree with TRBD1. Germline values: CDR1 MGHDK, CDR2 SYGVNS. V trimming: 2 bases; J trimming: 1 base; junction bases outside the gene matches: 6. This CDR3 is built from 17 residues. CDR3 residues: CASSEGGQGLTNEKLFF. CDR3 DNA: TGTGCCAGCAGTGAAGGAGGACAGGGCCTAACTAATGAAAAACTGTTTTTT.

The CDR3 spells CASSAGTGLGGNTIYF. CDR3 in DNA: TGTGCCAGCAGCGCGGGGACAGGTCTGGGCGGAAACACCATATATTTT. This chain connects TRBV9 to TRBJ1-3; TRBD1 agrees at 8 bases. The CDR3 runs to 16 residues. Looked up from germline, CDR1 is SGDLS and CDR2 is YYNGEE. The J segment lost 4 bases and the V segment lost 3 bases, leaving 9 bases of the junction unmatched.

The chain carries TRBV6-6 and TRBJ2-2; possible D gene TRBD2, 5 bases. There are 16 residues in the CDR3. The germline V gene has CDR1 MNHNY and CDR2 SVGAGI (reference sequence). Trimming took off 6 bases at V and 1 base at J, with 15 bases between the two ends. CDR3 sequence (DNA): TGTGCCAGCAGGGATGCGGGTGGAAAGAACACCGGGGAGCTGTTTTTT. Translation gives CASRDAGGKNTGELFF.

This chain connects TRBV6-6 to TRBJ1-4; TRBD1 agrees at 9 bases. This CDR3 has 15 residues. Germline CDR1 and CDR2: MNHNY and SVGAGI (reference sequence). Germline trimming cut 4 bases from V and 8 bases from J; bases unmatched to any gene: 8. In nucleotides, the CDR3 is TGTGCCAGCAGTTCACAGGGGGCGGTAGGCGAAAAACTGTTTTTT. It specifies CASSSQGAVGEKLFF.

The chain joins TRBV7-3 to TRBJ1-2; D may be TRBD1 (5 bases). The CDR3 runs to 14 residues. The V end lost 0 bases, the J end lost 8 bases, and 13 bases lay between the germline ends. CDR1 and CDR2 (germline): SGHTA, FQGTGA. The CDR3 DNA reads TGTGCCAGCAGCTTAACGGCTGGGGCGCAGGGCTACACCTTC. It yields the protein CASSLTAGAQGYTF.

The chain carries TRBV7-3 and TRBJ1-6; no firm D call. Trimming removed 1 base at V and 7 bases at J, with 5 bases between. The CDR3 length is 13 residues. Germline V lookup: CDR1 SGHTA, CDR2 FQGTGA. This CDR3 reads CASSLNRNSPLHF. The CDR3 coding sequence is TGTGCCAGCAGCTTAAATCGGAATTCACCCCTCCACTTT.

This chain joins TRBV18 and TRBJ1-4; TRBD1 agrees at 7 bases. The ends lost 4 bases at V and 0 bases at J; junction bases unmatched: 5. The germline V gene has CDR1 KGHSH and CDR2 LQKENI. The CDR3 totals 16 residues. Here the CDR3 DNA reads TGTGCCAGCTCACTTCGGACAGGAGCAACTAATGAAAAACTGTTTTTT. This gives the protein CASSLRTGATNEKLFF.

Regarding this clone: This sample also contains other DNA sequences that code for the same CDR3. CDR3 DNA sequence: TGTGCCACTCTCTCCGGGACAGGGCACCACGAGCAGTACTTC. Protein product: CATLSGTGHHEQYF. The rearrangement links TRBV7-9 to TRBJ2-7, with TRBD1 matching 9 bases. CDR1 is SEHNR, CDR2 FQNEAQ, per germline (reference sequence). With V trimmed by 10 bases and J by 5 bases, 12 bases remained unmatched. This CDR3 contains 14 residues.